The 18 T cell receptor beta chains below all came from one sample that was sequenced in a study of vaccination and CD4 T cells after COVID-19. Their antigens remain unidentified. Sample treatment: roughly 10-day PBMC culture with coronavirus spike peptide pools or control peptides (ViraFEST assay). Before the COVID-19 pandemic (2011-2018), CD4+ T cells were obtained from the unexposed donor. Cultured CD4+ T cell DNA was sequenced using the Oncomine TCR Beta short-read assay. Cultured CD4+ T cells yielded the extracted genomic DNA. TCRdb recomputed calls from the PCR reads with MiXCR, one row per CDR3 protein. The table includes 10,000 or so distinct CDR3 sequences, more than 35% detected once. Sequenced: CD4+ T cells from blood, cultured in vitro. The receptors originated from a human donor in good health.

This chain links TRBV19 with TRBJ2-7; 9 bases are shared with TRBD2. Germline-derived CDR1 and CDR2 are LNHDA and SQIVND (reference sequence). This CDR3 spans 18 amino acids. The V and J ends lost 3 bases and 2 bases, in that order; junction bases with no gene match: 14. The CDR3 bases are TGTGCCAGTAGTATGGTGCGGGAGGGCCTTGGAAGGACCTACGAGCAGTACTTC. Protein sequence: CASSMVREGLGRTYEQYF.

The sample holds a few counts of this clonotype. At one boundary the junction diverges from the germline segment, which might be a read error. The chain joins TRBV7-7 to TRBJ2-5; 10 bases line up with TRBD2. Germline CDR1 and CDR2: SSHAT and FNYEAQ (reference sequence). The CDR3 spans 18 residues. DNA for the CDR3: TGTGCTAGCAGCTCCGGCGGGTCTTTAGCGGGAGGTCAAGAGACCCAGTACTTC. It translates to CASSSGGSLAGGQETQYF. Complete variable domain (other parts from reference TRBV7-7 and TRBJ2-5): GAGVSQSPRYKVTKRGQDVTLRCDPISSHATLYWYQQALGQGPEFLTYFNYEAQPDKSGLPSDRFSAERPEGSISTLTIQRTEQRDSAMYRCASSSGGSLAGGQETQYFGPGTRLLVL.

The J gene is TRBJ1-1, the V gene TRBV5-4, with D possibly matching TRBD1 (5 bases). Germline V gives CDR1 SGHNT, CDR2 YYREEE (reference sequence). V lost 0 bases and J 4 bases, leaving 10 bases between the germline ends. The CDR3 is 14 residues long. Written as DNA, the CDR3 is TGTGCCAGCAGCTTGGCAGGGCCTATCACTGAAGCTTTCTTT. Protein: CASSLAGPITEAFF.

Concerning this clonotype itself: One end of the junction varies from germline; a read error may be responsible. The chain has TRBV7-7 and TRBJ2-2, with 8 bases fitting TRBD2. There are 15 residues in the CDR3. Germline V gene data show CDR1 as SSHAT and CDR2 as FNYEAQ (reference sequence). CDR3 sequence reads: CASRGSGNRGGELFF. In DNA form, the CDR3 reads TGTGCTAGCAGAGGTAGCGGGAACCGAGGCGGGGAGCTGTTTTTT.

This chain uses TRBV6-5 with TRBJ1-6, with unresolved D. Trimming stripped 2 bases from V and 0 bases from J, with 17 bases between. Germline lookup yields CDR1 MNHEY and CDR2 SVGAGI. The CDR3 extends over 19 amino acids. As DNA, the CDR3 is TGTGCCAGCAGTTACGCCTGGTCCCGGTCGAGCTCCTATAATTCACCCCTCCACTTT. Translating it yields CASSYAWSRSSSYNSPLHF.

The chain combines TRBV10-1 with TRBJ2-7; D gene unclear. This CDR3 has 13 residues. Germline V gene sequence: CDR1 WNHNN, CDR2 SYGVQD (reference sequence). The V and J ends lost 3 bases and 2 bases respectively, with 8 bases between them. The CDR3 spells CASSDRAPYEQYF. CDR3 bases: TGCGCCAGCAGTGATCGGGCCCCCTACGAGCAGTACTTC.

The V call is TRBV19, the J call TRBJ2-7, with D perhaps given as TRBD1 or TRBD2 (5 bases each). Germline-derived CDR1 and CDR2 are LNHDA and SQIVND (reference sequence). The CDR3 is 15 amino acids. Between the trimmed V and J ends, which lost 1 base and 3 bases, there was a span of 13 bases. The CDR3 DNA reads TGTGCCAGTAGTATAGCCACCGGGACCGACTACGAGCAGTACTTC. Translation: CASSIATGTDYEQYF.

The chain combines TRBV7-2 with TRBJ1-5; no firm D call. The CDR3 runs 15 residues. Germline V gives CDR1 SGHTA, CDR2 FQGNSA. V was trimmed by 5 bases and J by 7 bases, leaving 18 bases between them. The CDR3 is CASSPRGRSWQPQHF. DNA for the CDR3: TGTGCCAGCAGCCCTAGAGGGCGTTCGTGGCAGCCCCAGCATTTT.

V and J are TRBV27 and TRBJ2-7; 9 positions match TRBD2. Germline trimming cut 3 bases from V and 2 bases from J; bases unmatched to any gene: 8. This CDR3 has 16 residues. CDR1 and CDR2 from the germline V gene are MNHEY and SMNVEV (reference sequence). Written as DNA, the CDR3 is TGTGCCAGCAGTTTGAAGGGGCTAGCGGGAACCTACGAGCAGTACTTC. Its protein product is CASSLKGLAGTYEQYF.

This chain links TRBV6-5 with TRBJ2-7; 7 bases agree with TRBD2. Trimming at V came to 2 bases and at J to 7 bases, leaving 5 bases not matched to a gene. This CDR3 has 13 amino acids. The germline V gene encodes CDR1 MNHEY and CDR2 SVGAGI. Here the CDR3 DNA reads TGTGCCAGCAGTTACCTTACCGGGGGGGAGCAGTACTTC. Its protein product is CASSYLTGGEQYF.

This clonotype was counted only a few times. The chain joins TRBV19 to TRBJ2-7; tentatively, D is TRBD1 (6 bases). With 5 bases removed from V and 2 bases from J, the gap between germline ends came to 13 bases. Germline V gene lookup returns CDR1 LNHDA and CDR2 SQIVND (reference sequence). The CDR3 consists of 14 residues. CDR3 amino acids: CASSSGTPPYEQYF. Here the CDR3 DNA reads TGTGCCAGTAGTTCTGGGACACCTCCCTACGAGCAGTACTTC.

CDR3 coding DNA: TGTGCCAGCAGCAAAGGGGACAGGGGGCATGGCGAGCAGTACTTC. Translation gives CASSKGDRGHGEQYF. The chain has TRBV7-9 and TRBJ2-7; 12 bases are shared with TRBD1. V was pared by 5 bases and J by 6 bases, with 8 bases of the junction left unmatched. The CDR3 has 15 amino acids. Germline CDR1 is SEHNR and CDR2 is FQNEAQ (reference sequence).

This clonotype came up a few times. The chain uses TRBV4-2 and TRBJ1-1; 7 bases match TRBD1. V gave up 4 bases and J gave up 4 bases; unmatched junction bases: 9. Germline-derived CDR1 and CDR2 are LGHNA and YNFKEQ. The CDR3 runs to 15 residues. CDR3: CASSRRQGEGTEAFF. CDR3 DNA sequence: TGTGCCAGCAGCCGTCGACAGGGCGAGGGCACTGAAGCTTTCTTT.

There are a few counts of this clonotype. The chain uses TRBV11-1 and TRBJ2-5; TRBD2 matches 8 bases. V gave up 5 bases and J gave up 3 bases; unmatched junction bases: 17. Germline V lookup: CDR1 SGHAT, CDR2 FQDESV (reference sequence). The CDR3 extends over 18 amino acids. CDR3 DNA: TGTGCCAGCAGCCACCAGTCGGGGGGGGCAGGATCTGAAGAGACCCAGTACTTC. Its protein product is CASSHQSGGAGSEETQYF.

Worth noting for this clonotype: No conserved phenylalanine or tryptophan ends this CDR3, so it is likely a read error. The chain links TRBV27 to TRBJ1-2; tentative D call: TRBD1 (5 bases). CDR3 length: 12 residues. Germline CDR1 and CDR2: MNHEY and SMNVEV (reference sequence). The ends were cut back, 6 bases at V and 5 bases at J, with 10 bases in the middle. This chain's CDR3 is CASSPEGYGYTL. For the CDR3, the DNA is TGTGCCAGCAGCCCGGAGGGGTATGGCTACACCTTG.

This clonotype was seen a few times. V usage is TRBV6-1 and J usage is TRBJ1-2; tentatively, D is TRBD1 (5 bases). CDR1 and CDR2 (germline): MNHNS, SASEGT. V lost 7 bases and J 4 bases, leaving 22 bases between the germline ends. There are 16 residues in the CDR3. The CDR3 loop reads CASTPRKSLGGYGYTF. The DNA of the CDR3 is TGTGCCAGCACCCCCAGGAAGTCCTTGGGGGGCTATGGCTACACCTTC.

For this clonotype: Its ends do not fully match the called genes, so a read error is possible. J is TRBJ2-2 and V is TRBV7-7; 9 bases fit TRBD2. CDR1 SSHAT and CDR2 FNYEAQ come from the germline V gene (reference sequence). The CDR3 extends over 15 amino acids. This CDR3 is CASSPTSGGTGELFF. DNA for the CDR3: TGTGCTAGCAGCCCGACTAGCGGAGGAACCGGGGAGCTGTTTTTT.

V and J are TRBV18 and TRBJ2-6, with no clear D. Germline V gene sequence: CDR1 KGHSH, CDR2 LQKENI. The CDR3 totals 15 residues. The V and J ends lost 2 bases and 1 base respectively, with 6 bases between them. CDR3 DNA: TGTGCCAGCTCACCAATGGAATCTGGGGCCAACGTCCTGACTTTC. It translates to CASSPMESGANVLTF.